This T cell receptor (beta chain) comes out of a study of CXCR3-negative and CXCR3-positive naive CD8 T cells. With regard to this clonotype: Antigen unknown.

Preparation of TRB cDNA libraries relied on 5' RACE carrying UMI labels. TCRdb re-called the 5' RACE reads, yielding one record per CDR3 amino acid sequence without DNA. The table for this sample gives fewer than 140,000 distinct CDR3 sequences. Cells classed as naive CD8+ T cells were CD45RO-CCR7+CD27+CD95-. Overall study findings and caveats: Both naive subsets carried similar amounts of surface CD5, so TCR strength was inferred from TRB CDR3 properties. Comparison of naive cells showed more hydrophobic TRB CDR3s in CXCR3-positive than in CXCR3-negative naive cells. Naive subsets were similarly diverse, while memory CD8+ repertoires were much less diverse. With respect to TRBV-TRBJ usage, naive CXCR3-negative and CXCR3-positive cells were similar; memory differed.

The CDR3 extends over 14 amino acids. The germline CDR1 and CDR2 sequences are MDHEN and SYDVKM. What was sequenced was naive CXCR3+ CD8+ T cells from blood. The subset is: CD45RO-CCR7+CD27+CD95- naive CD8+ T cells expressing CXCR3 (TNR3+). The chain uses TRBV28 and TRBJ2-7. The receptor was derived from a human donor in good health. Some clones in this sample may be carry-over from other donors' samples. CDR3 sequence: CASSLRQTLTEQYF. Filled out from reference TRBV28 and TRBJ2-7, the complete variable domain reads DVKVTQSSRYLVKRTGEKVFLECVQDMDHENMFWYRQDPGLGLRLIYFSYDVKMKEKGDIPEGYSVSREKKERFSLILESASTNQTSMYLCASSLRQTLTEQYFGPGTRLTVT.